This entry is about one T cell receptor beta chain. Produced via immunoSEQ multiplex PCR; TCRdb's table is partial and in-frame only. The sample shows some 66,000 clones, almost 85% of them seen only once. The data derive from a study of OX40 agonist ivuxolimab in advanced cancers. This TCR came from an adult with an advanced solid tumor such as melanoma, head and neck, liver or kidney cancer. The material sequenced was CD4+ or CD8+ T cells sorted from blood, taken in a trial of the OX40 agonist ivuxolimab.

The CDR3 region is CASSELGTGELFF. The CDR3 region has the DNA TGTGCCAGCAGTGAGCTGGGTACCGGGGAGCTGTTTTTT. The chain combines TRBV6-1 with TRBJ2-2; D gene uncertain. Germline CDR1 is MNHNS and CDR2 is SASEGT. CDR3 length: 13 residues. Trimming removed 3 bases at V and 5 bases at J, with 7 bases between.